Included here is one TCR beta chain sequence, with context. Its antigen target is currently unknown. Base qualities are missing; no much larger clone stands one base away. Using the deep immunoSEQ assay, TCR CDR3 regions were amplified from genomic DNA by multiplex PCR. Genomic DNA extracted from each cell subset was distributed evenly over all wells of several immunoSEQ 96-well plates, and each plate served as one replicate. For sorted subsets, each replicate PCR was loaded with around 220 ng genomic DNA, equivalent to about 30,000 T cell genomes. The purified libraries were quantified using a Qubit 3.0 fluorometer, sized with a Bioanalyzer 2100, and then quantified again using the KAPA Library Quantification kit. Every immunoSEQ 96-well plate was sequenced on a dedicated single-read 150-cycle Illumina NextSeq 550 flow cell. Concerning the study's data processing: The immunoSEQ output contained only junctional sequences without quality scores, so filtering could not match that applied to full-length reads. To assign V/J genes and CDR3, sequences were annotated against IMGT germline references using PyIR, a Python wrapper for IgBLAST v1.9. Reads were removed for weak V/J assignments (E-value above 1e-6), missing CDR3, stop codons, out-of-frame junctions, or ambiguous translated residues. A V3J clonotype was defined by an identical inferred V gene, J gene, and CDR3 amino acid sequence. Percentage overlap between repertoires was calculated by dividing the number of shared unique clonotypes by the size of the smaller repertoire. RTK rarefaction, the Chao1 estimator, and Recon v2.1 estimates of unobserved clonotypes were used to assess repertoire richness. OLGA was used to compute generation probabilities for all TCRbeta clonotypes that the gDNA method yielded from a few donors. In its TCRdb copy, this immuneACCESS table keeps in-frame sequences only and misses some clones. Where compared with another copy, unresolved V genes explain less than half of these, and the others have no known cause. The DNA was the basis for D and trimming; V, J and clone size are from that table. The sample yields 780,000 or so clones; over 55% were counted once. The ten most abundant clones make up under 2% of the sample.

The data are from a study of shared clonotypes between healthy human individuals (dated by TCRdb to the early 2020s). Turning to the overall study: Two women and a few men aged 18 to 49 years were included in the cohort. Each donor's leukapheresis produced roughly between roughly 0.85 and 10 billion PBMCs. To estimate repertoire size and how much clonotypes are shared between individuals, the study performed deep sequencing of blood TCR repertoires from 4 to 6 healthy adults. Different laboratories and diverse techniques were used to prepare libraries and sequence TCR repertoires, to increase sequencing depth and limit assay-specific biases. Per donor, three plates each were used for CD4 naive and CD4 memory, two for CD8 naive, and one for CD8 memory.

General findings and caveats noted by the study authors: Pairwise subsampling indicated that sequencing depth was expected to affect the degree of clonotype sharing among donors. Rarefaction of sorted-subset datasets indicated incomplete sequencing despite the large sequencing depth. Larger estimated clonotype richness was generally found for naive subsets than for memory subsets. The small number of donors limited the genetic and exposure-history diversity represented. Only blood was sampled, and tissue TCR repertoires likely differ from those in blood. Roughly 5% of naive CD4, more than 3% of naive CD8, about 2.4% of memory CD4, and approximately 0.4% of memory CD8 clonotypes were shared across several donors. Higher generation probabilities were observed for clonotypes shared by all four sorted-subset donors than for non-shared clonotypes.

The germline V gene yields SGHRS for CDR1 and YFSETQ for CDR2. Counted from cysteine to phenylalanine, this CDR3 has 13 amino acids. The sequence is cut down to CDR3 DNA, 39 bases in frame from base 1. Relative to germline, V is 4 bases shorter and J is 5 bases shorter, with 10 bases between their ends. Donors were healthy HIV-negative adults with no recently reported acute infections or vaccinations. Only Caucasian adults living in Nashville, Tennessee, USA were represented among the donors. CD4+ T cells were enriched through magnetic negative selection, after which naive cells were positively selected on CD45RA and the remaining negative fraction served as the memory subset. Blood was obtained by leukapheresis, after which PBMCs were separated by Ficoll-Histopaque density gradient centrifugation and cryopreserved in liquid nitrogen vapor phase. Analytical flow cytometry was used to check the purity and quantity of each magnetically sorted T cell population. Genomic DNA was isolated from each sorted fraction and quantified by UV absorbance on a Nanodrop 2000c.

The rearranged chain carries TRBV5-1 and TRBJ2-1, with TRBD1 tentatively as D gene (6 bases match). The sequence came from a woman aged 30 to 39 in good health. Sequenced sample: memory CD4+ T cells sorted from blood. The sample's cell subset or site, from its label and the paper: CD45RA-negative fraction. For the CDR3, the sequence is CASSLQGNNEQFF. The sequence in DNA is TGCGCCAGCAGCCTTCAGGGGAACAATGAGCAGTTCTTC.